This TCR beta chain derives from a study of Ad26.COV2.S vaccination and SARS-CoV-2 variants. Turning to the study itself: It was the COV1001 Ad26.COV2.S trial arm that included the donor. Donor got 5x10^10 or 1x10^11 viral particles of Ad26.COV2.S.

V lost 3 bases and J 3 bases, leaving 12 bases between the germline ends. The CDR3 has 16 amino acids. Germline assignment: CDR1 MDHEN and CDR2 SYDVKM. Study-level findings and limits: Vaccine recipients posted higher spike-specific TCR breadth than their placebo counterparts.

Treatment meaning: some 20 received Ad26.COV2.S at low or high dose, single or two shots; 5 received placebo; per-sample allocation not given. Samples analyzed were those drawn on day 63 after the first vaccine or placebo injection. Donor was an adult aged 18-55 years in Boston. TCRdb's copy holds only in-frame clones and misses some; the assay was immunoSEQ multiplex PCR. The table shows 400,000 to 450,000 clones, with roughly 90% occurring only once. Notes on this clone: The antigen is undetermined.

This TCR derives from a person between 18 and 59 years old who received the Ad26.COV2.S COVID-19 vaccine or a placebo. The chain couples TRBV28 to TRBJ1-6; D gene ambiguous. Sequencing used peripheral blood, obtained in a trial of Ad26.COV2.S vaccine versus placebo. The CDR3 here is CASSFEGVRYNSPLHF. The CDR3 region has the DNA TGTGCCAGCAGTTTTGAGGGAGTTCGCTATAATTCACCCCTCCACTTT.